One and the same sample provided the 28 T cell receptor beta chains below, sequenced in a study of blood T cell repertoires in COVID-19. TCRdb keeps only in-frame clones here, not all; method: immunoSEQ multiplex PCR. The top ten clones hold roughly 1.2% of a sample with some 370,000 clones, approximately 88% of them seen once. The sample comprised peripheral blood. The source of these receptors is a middle-aged man with acute or convalescent COVID-19.

V and J are TRBV19 and TRBJ1-5; 7 positions agree with TRBD1. J was trimmed by 3 bases and V by 5 bases; bases with no gene match: 10. The CDR3 is 16 residues long. Germline-derived CDR1 and CDR2 are LNHDA and SQIVND (reference sequence). The CDR3 nucleotides read TGTGCCAGTAGTGCCATTCGGGACAGTTACAATCAGCCCCAGCATTTT. It translates to CASSAIRDSYNQPQHF. Together with reference TRBV19 and TRBJ1-5, the CDR3 gives the full variable domain: DGGITQSPKYLFRKEGQNVTLSCEQNLNHDAMYWYRQDPGQGLRLIYYSQIVNDFQKGDIAEGYSVSREKKESFPLTVTSAQKNPTAFYLCASSAIRDSYNQPQHFGDGTRLSIL.

The chain recombines TRBV6-2 or TRBV6-3 with TRBJ1-2; tentatively, D is TRBD1 (6 bases). Germline-derived CDR1 and CDR2 are MNHEY and SVGEGT. CDR3 length equals 14 residues. The ends were cut back, 0 bases at V and 5 bases at J, with 10 bases in the middle. The chain's CDR3 is CASSYSAGVYGYTF. The CDR3 bases are TGTGCCAGCAGTTACTCGGCAGGGGTTTATGGCTACACCTTC.

The chain carries TRBV28 and TRBJ1-2, with D perhaps matching TRBD1 (5 bases). CDR1 MDHEN and CDR2 SYDVKM come from the germline V gene. Trimming stripped 3 bases from V and 4 bases from J, with 9 bases between. The CDR3 runs to 13 residues. Written as DNA, the CDR3 is TGTGCCAGCAGTTTGGGGGGTGGCTATGGCTACACCTTC. It codes for CASSLGGGYGYTF.

V usage is TRBV19 and J usage is TRBJ2-3; 11 positions match TRBD2. The J segment lost 3 bases and the V segment lost 6 bases, leaving 5 bases of the junction unmatched. Looked up from germline, CDR1 is LNHDA and CDR2 is SQIVND (reference sequence). The CDR3 loop spans 15 amino acids. CDR3 in amino acids: CASSRSGRGTDTQYF. CDR3 in DNA: TGTGCCAGTAGCCGTAGCGGGAGGGGGACAGATACGCAGTATTTT.

The chain joins TRBV5-1 to TRBJ2-7; D uncertain. V was shortened by 4 bases and J by 1 base, with 6 bases between the two germline ends. The CDR3 consists of 12 residues. Germline CDR1 SGHRS, CDR2 YFSETQ. The CDR3 spells CASSAESYEQYF. For the CDR3, the DNA is TGCGCCAGCAGCGCGGAATCCTACGAGCAGTACTTC.

This clone has a single count. Within the sample, other DNA sequences also encode this same CDR3. This chain connects TRBV7-3 to TRBJ2-3; 9 bases are a match to TRBD2. J was trimmed by 1 base and V by 5 bases; bases with no gene match: 4. The V gene's germline CDR1 is SGHTA and CDR2 FQGTGA. The CDR3 extends over 15 amino acids. The CDR3 reads CASSPWTSGTDTQYF. The CDR3 DNA reads as TGTGCCAGCAGCCCATGGACTAGCGGCACAGATACGCAGTATTTT.

CDR3 DNA sequence: TGTGCCAGTACCGACTACGCGGGACTAAACACCGGGGAGCTGTTTTTT. Amino acids: CASTDYAGLNTGELFF. V gene TRBV19 combines with J gene TRBJ2-2; 7 bases match TRBD2. J gave up 2 bases and V 7 bases, and 10 bases lay outside the gene matches. Germline CDR1 and CDR2: LNHDA and SQIVND (reference sequence). The CDR3 length is 16 residues.

The CDR3 coding sequence is TGTGCCAGCAGCTTAAATGGAGGCACCGGGGAGCTGTTTTTT. It yields the protein CASSLNGGTGELFF. This chain links TRBV7-2 with TRBJ2-2; tentative D call: TRBD2 (5 bases). The ends were cut back, 2 bases at V and 4 bases at J, with 8 bases in the middle. The germline gives CDR1 SGHTA, CDR2 FQGNSA. CDR3 length: 14 residues.

The genes are TRBV3-1 (or the pseudogene TRBV3-2) and TRBJ2-2, with 7 bases that match TRBD2. The germline V gene encodes CDR1 LGHDT and CDR2 YNNKEL (reference sequence). The ends lost 4 bases at V and 2 bases at J; junction bases unmatched: 7. The CDR3 runs to 16 residues. Here the CDR3 DNA reads TGTGCCAGCAGCCGATTACCGGGAGGAAACACCGGGGAGCTGTTTTTT. Residues: CASSRLPGGNTGELFF.

The V gene is TRBV7-2, the J gene TRBJ2-7, with D tentatively TRBD1 (7 bases). Germline V gene lookup returns CDR1 SGHTA and CDR2 FQGNSA. CDR3 length: 14 residues. V shed 5 bases and J shed 4 bases, with 15 bases lying between them. The CDR3 sequence: CASSTAGQLYEQYF. CDR3 nucleotide sequence: TGTGCCAGCAGCACGGCGGGACAGCTATACGAGCAGTACTTC.

The V and J genes are TRBV30 and TRBJ2-6, with TRBD2 identical over 8 bases. Germline CDR1 GTSNPN, CDR2 SVGIG (reference sequence). V lost 1 base to trimming and J lost 14 bases; unmatched junction nucleotides: 13. CDR3 length: 15 residues. CDR3 coding DNA: TGTGCCTGGAGTGATCGTCGGGCGGGGGGCACCCTCCTGACTTTC. Its protein is CAWSDRRAGGTLLTF.

The chain couples TRBV5-1 to TRBJ2-7, with 7 bases lining up with TRBD1. Germline values: CDR1 SGHRS, CDR2 YFSETQ. The CDR3 is 16 residues long. Trimming cost V 4 bases and J 6 bases; bases outside gene matches: 16. The CDR3 DNA follows: TGCGCCAGCAGCACTGGCAGACAGGGTTCTTCGGTCGAGCAGTACTTC. Its translation is CASSTGRQGSSVEQYF.

The V call is TRBV4-3, the J call TRBJ1-2, with D possibly matching TRBD1 (5 bases). Trimming removed 4 bases from V and 6 bases from J, with 15 bases in between. The CDR3 loop spans 14 amino acids. Germline lookup yields CDR1 LGHNA and CDR2 YSLEER. CDR3 sequence: CASSPGRGGDGYTF. CDR3 coding DNA: TGCGCCAGCAGCCCCGGGCGGGGCGGAGATGGCTACACCTTC.

The chain uses TRBV4-1 and TRBJ2-4; a weak D match, TRBD1 (5 bases). The CDR3 loop spans 18 amino acids. Trimming pared 1 base from V and 0 bases from J, leaving 16 bases between. Per germline, CDR1 MGHRA and CDR2 YSYEKL. CDR3 residues: CASSQVDRHPIAKNIQYF. As DNA, the CDR3 is TGCGCCAGCAGCCAAGTCGACAGACACCCGATAGCCAAAAACATTCAGTACTTC.

This clone was seen only once. This sequence joins TRBV7-2 and TRBJ2-2; D is unresolved. Germline V gene lookup returns CDR1 SGHTA and CDR2 FQGNSA. The CDR3 totals 15 residues. V was shortened by 0 bases and J by 5 bases, with 10 bases between the two germline ends. The CDR3 nucleotides read TGTGCCAGCAGCTTAGCAATTGCGGAAACCGGGGAGCTGTTTTTT. It specifies CASSLAIAETGELFF.

The gene calls are TRBV19 and TRBJ1-6, with D unresolved. Germline V CDR1 and CDR2: LNHDA, SQIVND (reference sequence). V gave up 3 bases and J gave up 9 bases, with 12 bases separating them. CDR3 length equals 14 residues. The CDR3 region is CASSIDGERSPLHF. The CDR3 DNA reads as TGTGCCAGTAGTATTGACGGCGAGCGTTCACCCCTCCACTTT.

The chain recombines TRBV25-1 with TRBJ1-2; possible D gene TRBD1, 6 bases. The CDR3 extends over 13 amino acids. Germline lookup yields CDR1 MGHDK and CDR2 SYGVNS. V lost 4 bases and J 2 bases, leaving 8 bases between the germline ends. The CDR3 sequence is CASSVQGNYGYTF. CDR3 DNA: TGTGCCAGCAGTGTACAGGGCAACTATGGCTACACCTTC.

The chain joins TRBV6-5 to TRBJ1-4; the match to TRBD1 covers 9 bases. The ends lost 2 bases at V and 7 bases at J; junction bases unmatched: 2. Looked up from germline, CDR1 is MNHEY and CDR2 is SVGAGI. The CDR3 is 14 residues long. CDR3 nucleotide sequence: TGTGCCAGCAGTTACGGGACAGGGTTTGAAAAACTGTTTTTT. This encodes CASSYGTGFEKLFF.

The V gene is TRBV18, the J gene TRBJ1-5; 7 nucleotides align to TRBD1. The CDR3 totals 15 residues. The junction had 5 bases not matched to a gene; V was cut back by 5 bases and J by 1 base. CDR1 and CDR2 (germline): KGHSH, LQKENI. DNA for the CDR3: TGTGCCAGCTCAGCCCTGACAGGGAGCAATCAGCCCCAGCATTTT. Protein sequence: CASSALTGSNQPQHF.

V usage is TRBV7-9 and J usage is TRBJ2-6; tentatively, D is TRBD1 (5 bases). This CDR3 region has 16 residues. Germline V gene lookup returns CDR1 SEHNR and CDR2 FQNEAQ (reference sequence). V shed 4 bases and J shed 0 bases, with 10 bases lying between them. For the CDR3, the DNA is TGTGCCAGCAGCTCAGGGTTGGGCTCTGGGGCCAACGTCCTGACTTTC. It encodes CASSSGLGSGANVLTF.

The chain employs TRBV14 and TRBJ2-1; the match to TRBD1 covers 8 bases. The CDR3 consists of 15 residues. The V gene's germline CDR1 is SGHDN and CDR2 FVKESK. J was trimmed by 0 bases and V by 6 bases; bases with no gene match: 4. The CDR3 sequence is CASRRQGASYNEQFF. Written as DNA, the CDR3 is TGTGCCAGCAGGCGCCAGGGGGCCTCCTACAATGAGCAGTTCTTC.

CDR3 nucleotides: TGCGCCAGCAGCGGGGACAGTAATCAGCCCCAGCATTTT. It specifies CASSGDSNQPQHF. The V and J genes are TRBV5-1 and TRBJ1-5; 7 nucleotides match TRBD1. CDR3 size: 13 residues. Germline CDR1 and CDR2: SGHRS and YFSETQ. The ends lost 4 bases at V and 4 bases at J; junction bases unmatched: 2.

The chain links TRBV19 to TRBJ1-3; TRBD1 might be the D (6 bases). The V end was cut by 6 bases, the J end by 0 bases, with 21 bases between. This CDR3 contains 18 residues. Germline V CDR1 and CDR2: LNHDA, SQIVND (reference sequence). The CDR3 DNA follows: TGTGCCAGTAGACCTATAGGGAAAGACAGGTCCTCTGGAAACACCATATATTTT. This encodes CASRPIGKDRSSGNTIYF.

The rearrangement links TRBV7-2 to TRBJ1-2, with a tentative D call TRBD1 (5 bases). CDR1 SGHTA and CDR2 FQGNSA come from the germline V gene. Trimming removed 0 bases from V and 6 bases from J, with 11 bases in between. This CDR3 has 14 residues. The CDR3 region is CASSLAAQGHGYTF. DNA for the CDR3: TGTGCCAGCAGCTTAGCTGCGCAGGGTCATGGCTACACCTTC.

The chain links TRBV21-1 to TRBJ2-7; TRBD2 was called by the table and not checked on the DNA. TRBV21-1 is reported as a pseudogene. This CDR3 comprises 16 residues. In DNA form, the CDR3 reads TGTGCCAGCAGCAAAGTTACGGCTAGCGGCCTCTACGAGCAGTACTTC. As protein: CASSKVTASGLYEQYF.

The chain joins TRBV11-2 to TRBJ2-7, with D possibly TRBD2 on 5 matching bases. The CDR3 runs 14 residues. The V end was cut by 6 bases, the J end by 3 bases, with 15 bases between. The germline V gene encodes CDR1 SGHAT and CDR2 FQNNGV. CDR3 sequence: CASRGISGNYEQYF. The CDR3 DNA follows: TGTGCCAGCAGGGGGATATCCGGGAACTACGAGCAGTACTTC. Full variable domain (missing parts from reference TRBV11-2 and TRBJ2-7): EAGVAQSPRYKIIEKRQSVAFWCNPISGHATLYWYQQILGQGPKLLIQFQNNGVVDDSQLPKDRFSAERLKGVDSTLKIQPAKLEDSAVYLCASRGISGNYEQYFGPGTRLTVT.

V usage is TRBV7-3 and J usage is TRBJ1-5; D not certain. This CDR3 spans 14 amino acids. Looked up from germline, CDR1 is SGHTA and CDR2 is FQGTGA. V was cut by 4 bases and J by 7 bases, with 14 bases left in between. CDR3 in amino acids: CASSSPFEGQPQHF. CDR3 bases: TGTGCCAGCAGCTCCCCTTTTGAGGGCCAGCCCCAGCATTTT.

With respect to this clone: Other nucleotide sequences from this sample produce the same CDR3. The chain employs TRBV19 and TRBJ1-2; no clear D. V was shortened by 3 bases and J by 0 bases, with 8 bases between the two germline ends. CDR3 length: 14 residues. Germline values: CDR1 LNHDA, CDR2 SQIVND (reference sequence). The CDR3 loop is CASSIELANYGYTF. The CDR3 DNA reads TGTGCCAGTAGTATTGAACTAGCTAACTATGGCTACACCTTC.